A selection of T cell receptor beta chains follows, all from one sample in a study of T-cell reconstitution after alpha-beta-depleted transplantation in children. A single record per CDR3 protein comes from TCRdb applying MiXCR to the PCR reads. Of about 110,000 distinct CDR3 sequences listed, roughly 6.1% are singletons. Sample: PBMCs, mostly from graft donor cells, taken 360 days after TCRalphabeta/CD19-depleted stem cell transplant. These receptor sequences come from a male patient aged 2 to 10 who had a stem cell transplant for acute lymphoblastic leukemia, so the T cells may come from the graft donor. CDR3s leave out the opening cysteine and the closing phenylalanine or tryptophan.

>TRBV5-1|TRBJ2-5
ASSRGAVSETQY
>TRBV27|TRBJ1-3
ASSLSSGSGNTIY
>TRBV7-9|TRBJ1-1
ASSRVNTEAF
>TRBV6-2/TRBV6-3|TRBJ2-2
ASSPKPPDRVIGELF
>TRBV12-3/TRBV12-4|TRBJ1-4
ASQGRDTNEKLF
>TRBV4-2|TRBJ2-7
ASSETGTGVYEQY
>TRBV4-3|TRBJ2-3
ASSQDRRVPDTQY
>TRBV9|TRBJ2-3
ASSVGLGGVTDTQY
>TRBV6-2/TRBV6-3|TRBJ2-1
ASCTSGGASEQF
>TRBV20-1|TRBJ2-1
SARELAGLNEQF
>TRBV5-1|TRBJ2-7
ASSWGSGNHEQY
>TRBV7-8|TRBJ2-5
ASSLEFGETQY
>TRBV29-1|TRBJ2-7
SVGQEYEQY
>TRBV20-1|TRBJ2-1
SALPGTINEQF
>TRBV5-1|TRBJ1-5
ASSPWEAGQPQH
>TRBV27|TRBJ1-2
ASSLAGGAHGYT
>TRBV6-2/TRBV6-3|TRBJ2-7
ASSYFRDTKILTYEQY
>TRBV7-9|TRBJ2-5
ASSPPGHLQETQY
>TRBV4-3|TRBJ1-4
ASSQTGVLDEKLF
>TRBV20-1|TRBJ2-5
SARDPRGRLETQY
>TRBV2|TRBJ2-7
ASSVGEQY